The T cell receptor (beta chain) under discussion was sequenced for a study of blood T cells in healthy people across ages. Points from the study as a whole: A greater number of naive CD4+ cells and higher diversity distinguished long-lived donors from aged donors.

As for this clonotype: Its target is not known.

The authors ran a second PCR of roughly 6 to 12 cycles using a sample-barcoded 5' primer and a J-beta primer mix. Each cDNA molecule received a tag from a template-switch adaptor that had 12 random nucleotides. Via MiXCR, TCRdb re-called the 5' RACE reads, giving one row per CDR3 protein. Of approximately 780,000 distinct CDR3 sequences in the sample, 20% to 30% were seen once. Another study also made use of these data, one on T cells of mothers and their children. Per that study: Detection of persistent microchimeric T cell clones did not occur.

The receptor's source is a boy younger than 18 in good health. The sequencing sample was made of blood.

The CDR3: CASSVPPGQGTDTQYF. CDR3 bases: TGTGCCAGCAGCGTGCCGCCGGGACAGGGAACAGATACGCAGTATTTT. The chain joins TRBV5-5 to TRBJ2-3; TRBD1 agrees at 9 bases. Germline loops: CDR1 SGHKS, CDR2 YYEKEE (reference sequence). The CDR3 runs to 16 residues. J was trimmed by 3 bases and V by 4 bases; bases with no gene match: 9. Looking up the rest from reference TRBV5-5 and TRBJ2-3 gives the full variable domain: DAGVTQSPTHLIKTRGQQVTLRCSPISGHKSVSWYQQVLGQGPQFIFQYYEKEERGRGNFPDRFSARQFPNYSSELNVNALLLGDSALYLCASSVPPGQGTDTQYFGPGTRLTVL.